What follows is one TCR beta chain and its context. Antigen specificity is unknown. Regarding treatment: roughly 20 received Ad26.COV2.S at low or high dose, single or two shots; about 5 received placebo; per-sample allocation not given. Day 63 following the first vaccine or placebo injection was when the samples were taken. These data originate in a study of Ad26.COV2.S vaccination and SARS-CoV-2 variants. The study, taken as a whole, reports: Placebo and vaccine recipients had non-spike TCR breadth that was similar. Post-vaccination breadth of spike-specific CD8+ and CD4+ T cell responses was reportedly substantial. Responses of T cells in total may have been underestimated by the TCR breadth and depth analyses.

Germline lookup yields CDR1 SGDLS and CDR2 YYNGEE. This CDR3 is built from 16 residues. The V end lost 3 bases, the J end lost 10 bases, and 20 bases lay between the germline ends. Profiling relied on immunoSEQ multiplex PCR, and the TCRdb table lists in-frame clones only, not all of them. The data show about 350,000 clones, about 85% seen once. The material sequenced was peripheral blood, taken in a trial of Ad26.COV2.S vaccine versus placebo. The rearrangement uses TRBV9 and TRBJ1-6; D ambiguous. The clonotype was recovered from a person between 18 and 65 years old who received the Ad26.COV2.S COVID-19 vaccine or a placebo. The CDR3 spells CASSANRDLKESPLHF. CDR3 nucleotide sequence: TGTGCCAGCAGCGCCAACCGGGATCTTAAGGAGTCACCCCTCCACTTT. Full variable domain (missing parts from reference TRBV9 and TRBJ1-6): DSGVTQTPKHLITATGQRVTLRCSPRSGDLSVYWYQQSLDQGLQFLIQYYNGEERAKGNILERFSAQQFPDLHSELNLSSLELGDSALYFCASSANRDLKESPLHFGNGTRLTVT.